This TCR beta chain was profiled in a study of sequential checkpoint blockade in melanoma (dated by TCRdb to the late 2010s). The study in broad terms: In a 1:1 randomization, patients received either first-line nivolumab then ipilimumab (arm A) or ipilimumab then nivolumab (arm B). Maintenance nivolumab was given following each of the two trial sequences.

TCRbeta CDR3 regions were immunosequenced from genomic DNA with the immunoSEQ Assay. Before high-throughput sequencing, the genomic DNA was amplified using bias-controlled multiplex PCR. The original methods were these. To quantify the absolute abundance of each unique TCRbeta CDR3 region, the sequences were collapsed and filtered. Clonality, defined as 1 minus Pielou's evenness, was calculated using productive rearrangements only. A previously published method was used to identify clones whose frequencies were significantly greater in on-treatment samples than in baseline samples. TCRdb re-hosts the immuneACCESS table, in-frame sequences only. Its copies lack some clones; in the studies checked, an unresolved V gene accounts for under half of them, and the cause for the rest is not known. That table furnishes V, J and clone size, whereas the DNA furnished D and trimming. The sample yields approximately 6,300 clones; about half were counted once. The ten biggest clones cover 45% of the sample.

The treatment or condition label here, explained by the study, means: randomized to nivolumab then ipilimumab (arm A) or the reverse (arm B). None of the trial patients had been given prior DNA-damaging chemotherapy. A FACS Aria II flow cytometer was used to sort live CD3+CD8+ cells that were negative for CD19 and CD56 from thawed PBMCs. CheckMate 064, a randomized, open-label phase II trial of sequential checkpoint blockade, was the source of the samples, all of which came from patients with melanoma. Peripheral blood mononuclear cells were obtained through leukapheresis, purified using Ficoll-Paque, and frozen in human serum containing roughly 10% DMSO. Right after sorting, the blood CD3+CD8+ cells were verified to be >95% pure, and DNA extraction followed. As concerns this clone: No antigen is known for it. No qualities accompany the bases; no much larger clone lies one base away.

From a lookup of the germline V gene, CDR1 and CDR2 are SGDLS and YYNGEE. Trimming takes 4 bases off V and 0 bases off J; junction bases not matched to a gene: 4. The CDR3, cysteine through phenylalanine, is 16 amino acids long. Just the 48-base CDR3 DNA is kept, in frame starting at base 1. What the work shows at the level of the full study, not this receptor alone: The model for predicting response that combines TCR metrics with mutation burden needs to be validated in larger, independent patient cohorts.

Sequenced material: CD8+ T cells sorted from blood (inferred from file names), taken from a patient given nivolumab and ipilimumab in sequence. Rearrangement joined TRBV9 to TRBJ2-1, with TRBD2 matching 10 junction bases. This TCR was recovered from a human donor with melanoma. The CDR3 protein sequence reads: CASSPPSGSSYNEQFF. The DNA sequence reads TGTGCCAGCAGCCCACCTAGCGGGAGCTCCTACAATGAGCAGTTCTTC.